Following are 21 T cell receptor beta chains from one sample sequenced in a study of human T cells and chemical hapten exposure. Using its own MiXCR run on the RACE reads, TCRdb lists one record per CDR3 protein. The data show more than 80,000 distinct CDR3 sequences, 10% to 11% seen once. Time point noted: pre-sensitization, week 0. The treatment: therapeutic diphenylcyclopropenone sensitization with weekly scalp DPC. The source was whole blood, collected in connection with sensitization to the hapten diphenylcyclopropenone (DPC). These receptors originate from an older woman with alopecia areata. Some clones in this sample may be carry-over from other donors' samples.

The V call is TRBV12-3 or TRBV12-4, the J call TRBJ1-5; 7 positions agree with TRBD1. The junction had 20 bases not matched to a gene; V was cut back by 11 bases and J by 4 bases. The CDR3 consists of 17 residues. The CDR3 loop is CASKGGSAGTANQPQHF. The CDR3 DNA sequence: TGTGCCTCCAAAGGGGGAAGCGCCGGGACAGCAAATCAGCCCCAGCATTTT.

Written as DNA, the CDR3 is TGTGCCAGCACCCAAACCCCCCTCGCCACCCGCACAGATACGCAGTATTTT. This sequence encodes CASTQTPLATRTDTQYF. The V call is TRBV11-2, the J call TRBJ2-3; D remains ambiguous. CDR3 size: 17 residues. Trimming shortened V by 7 bases and J by 1 base, and 21 bases separated the two germline ends. The V gene's germline CDR1 is SGHAT and CDR2 FQNNGV.

This clonotype was counted ten times or more. J is TRBJ2-6 and V is TRBV19; D is unclear. CDR1 and CDR2 (germline): LNHDA, SQIVND (reference sequence). V was shortened by 3 bases and J by 4 bases, with 16 bases between the two germline ends. This CDR3 comprises 17 residues. The CDR3 region is CASSMVKWIAGANVLTF. The CDR3 DNA sequence: TGTGCCAGTAGTATGGTGAAGTGGATAGCCGGGGCCAACGTCCTGACTTTC.

This clonotype came up many times. The genes are TRBV29-1 and TRBJ2-3; D not certain. The ends were cut back, 6 bases at V and 0 bases at J, with 13 bases in the middle. The CDR3 totals 14 residues. CDR1 and CDR2 from the germline V gene are SQVTM and ANQGSEA. CDR3 loop: CSVSDGYSTDTQYF. Written as DNA, the CDR3 is TGCAGCGTCTCAGACGGATATAGCACAGATACGCAGTATTTT.

This clonotype appeared a few times. The chain recombines TRBV29-1 with TRBJ2-7; possibly TRBD2 for D (5 bases). The CDR3 sequence is 12 residues long. CDR1 and CDR2 (germline): SQVTM, ANQGSEA. Trimming removed 2 bases from V and 6 bases from J, with 11 bases in between. The CDR3 coding sequence is TGCAGCGTTGAACTACCCGGGGTCGAGCAGTACTTC. Translated, it gives CSVELPGVEQYF.

This clonotype was detected many times. The CDR3 DNA follows: TGTGCCACCACCCGAGACCGCTCCCCAAGAGGCTACACCTTC. It encodes CATTRDRSPRGYTF. The rearrangement uses TRBV15 and TRBJ1-2; D is ambiguous. This CDR3 comprises 14 residues. Germline-derived CDR1 and CDR2 are LNHNV and YYDKDF (reference sequence). Trimming removed 7 bases from V and 8 bases from J, with 20 bases in between.

The chain has TRBV18 and TRBJ1-6, with 9 bases that match TRBD1. Looked up from germline, CDR1 is KGHSH and CDR2 is LQKENI. This CDR3 is 15 amino acids long. Trimming took 2 bases from V and 7 from J; bases not matched to a gene: 3. The CDR3 DNA reads TGTGCCAGCTCACCAGGGACAGGGATAAATTCACCCCTCCACTTT. It specifies CASSPGTGINSPLHF.

The chain employs TRBV7-6 and TRBJ1-5; no reliable D call. Trimming left V 2 bases short and J 5 bases short, with 10 bases between. The CDR3 spans 14 residues. The V gene's germline CDR1 is SGHVS and CDR2 FNYEAQ. CDR3 bases: TGTGCCAGCAGCTTATCTAGCAGCGATCAGCCCCAGCATTTT. The encoded protein is CASSLSSSDQPQHF.

The genes are TRBV20-1 and TRBJ2-1, with D unresolved. Trimming cost V 5 bases and J 2 bases, with 4 bases left between them. From germline, CDR1 is DFQATT and CDR2 SNEGSKA (reference sequence). The CDR3 covers 11 residues. CDR3 coding DNA: TGCAGTGCTTCGGCCTACAATGAGCAGTTCTTC. Protein: CSASAYNEQFF.

This clonotype was counted many times. The chain couples TRBV7-9 to TRBJ2-3, with TRBD2 matching 8 bases. Looked up from germline, CDR1 is SEHNR and CDR2 is FQNEAQ (reference sequence). V shed 4 bases, J shed 4 bases, and the junction held 16 bases outside the gene matches. The CDR3 spans 18 residues. The CDR3 protein is CASSSPLGRGVLADTQYF. The CDR3 DNA follows: TGTGCCAGCAGCTCCCCCTTAGGGCGGGGGGTGTTGGCAGATACGCAGTATTTT.

J is TRBJ1-3 and V is TRBV2; possible D gene TRBD1, 6 bases. Trimming left V 4 bases short and J 2 bases short, with 9 bases between. This CDR3 has 14 residues. Germline values: CDR1 SNHLY, CDR2 FYNNEI. The CDR3 here is CASSVRGPGNTIYF. CDR3 DNA sequence: TGTGCCAGCAGTGTCAGGGGACCTGGAAACACCATATATTTT.

The CDR3 protein is CSVDLARQETQYF. The DNA of the CDR3 is TGCAGCGTTGATCTAGCGCGGCAAGAGACCCAGTACTTC. The chain couples TRBV29-1 to TRBJ2-5; perhaps TRBD2 as D (6 bases). The CDR3 has 13 residues. Trimming removed 3 bases at V and 2 bases at J, with 10 bases between. From germline, CDR1 is SQVTM and CDR2 ANQGSEA.

This clonotype appeared many times. The V call is TRBV14, the J call TRBJ1-2; TRBD1 matches 8 bases. The V and J ends lost 3 bases and 3 bases, in that order; junction bases with no gene match: 3. This CDR3 has 14 amino acids. The V gene's germline CDR1 is SGHDN and CDR2 FVKESK. The CDR3 nucleotides are TGTGCCAGCAGCCACGGGACAGGATACTATGGCTACACCTTC. The encoded protein is CASSHGTGYYGYTF.

The chain recombines TRBV5-8 with TRBJ1-6; D remains unclear. V was pared by 1 base and J by 8 bases, with 13 bases between. CDR3 length equals 15 residues. Germline V gene lookup returns CDR1 SGHTS and CDR2 YDEGEE. The CDR3: CASSLRGNRDSPLHF. The CDR3 DNA is TGTGCCAGCAGCTTGCGAGGGAATAGGGATTCACCCCTCCACTTT. Variable domain in full (rest from reference TRBV5-8 and TRBJ1-6): EAGVTQSPTHLIKTRGQQATLRCSPISGHTSVYWYQQALGLGLQFLLWYDEGEERNRGNFPPRFSGRQFPNYSSELNVNALELEDSALYLCASSLRGNRDSPLHFGNGTRLTVT.

The chain is built from TRBV20-1 and TRBJ2-7; tentative D call: TRBD2 (7 bases). Trimming took 0 bases from V and 1 from J, leaving 13 bases between them. Per germline, CDR1 DFQATT and CDR2 SNEGSKA (reference sequence). This CDR3 has 15 residues. The CDR3 sequence: CSARDRGLFSYEQYF. The DNA for the CDR3 is TGCAGTGCTAGAGACAGGGGACTATTTTCCTACGAGCAGTACTTC.

This clonotype has only a few counts. The chain is built from TRBV4-1 and TRBJ1-2, with 10 bases matching TRBD1. V lost 5 bases to trimming and J lost 4 bases; unmatched junction nucleotides: 4. CDR1 and CDR2 from the germline V gene are MGHRA and YSYEKL. This CDR3 contains 14 residues. Here the CDR3 reads CASSTGTGAYGYTF. The CDR3 DNA reads as TGCGCCAGCAGCACCGGGACAGGGGCCTATGGCTACACCTTC.

This clonotype was recorded a few times. The CDR3 coding sequence is TGTGCCACCAGCAGAGATCCGGCAACTTACAATGAGCAGTTCTTC. Its translation: CATSRDPATYNEQFF. The rearrangement uses TRBV15 and TRBJ2-1; D unresolved. CDR1 and CDR2 from the germline V gene are LNHNV and YYDKDF (reference sequence). With 0 bases removed from V and 4 bases from J, the gap between germline ends came to 10 bases. The CDR3 runs to 15 residues.

V gene TRBV3-1 combines with J gene TRBJ1-5, with D possibly TRBD1 on 5 matching bases. The CDR3 length is 15 residues. With 1 base removed from V and 5 bases from J, the gap between germline ends came to 12 bases. CDR1 and CDR2 (germline): LGHDT, YNNKEL (reference sequence). The CDR3 loop reads CASSQAQGGHQPQHF. DNA of the CDR3: TGTGCCAGCAGCCAAGCGCAGGGAGGCCATCAGCCCCAGCATTTT.

This rearrangement joins TRBV18 to TRBJ1-2; 7 bases map to TRBD1. The CDR3 sequence is 14 residues long. V lost 0 bases, J lost 4 bases, and 2 bases stayed unmatched. From germline, CDR1 is KGHSH and CDR2 LQKENI. The CDR3 reads CASSPPAGGYGYTF. Written as DNA, the CDR3 is TGTGCCAGCTCACCACCTGCAGGGGGCTATGGCTACACCTTC.

In this sample, this clonotype turned up many times. The chain joins TRBV24-1 to TRBJ1-2; D gene uncertain. The CDR3 is 12 residues long. With 5 bases removed from V and 8 bases from J, the gap between germline ends came to 11 bases. Germline-derived CDR1 and CDR2 are KGHDR and SFDVKD. Here the CDR3 reads CATSAADGGYTF. The CDR3, as DNA: TGTGCCACCAGTGCCGCAGATGGAGGCTACACCTTC.

There are many counts of this clonotype. The rearrangement uses TRBV27 and TRBJ2-3; no clear D gene. The CDR3 is 14 amino acids. Trimming removed 3 bases at V and 5 bases at J, with 12 bases between. Germline V lookup: CDR1 MNHEY, CDR2 SMNVEV (reference sequence). This CDR3 is CASSLSLRGDTQYF. Here the CDR3 DNA reads TGTGCCAGCAGTTTGTCCTTGCGCGGAGATACGCAGTATTTT.